This TCR beta chain was sequenced during a study of lymphopenia after photon versus proton radiotherapy. The study, taken as a whole, reports: Relative stability marked proton patients; photon patients lost diversity and naive cells.

The table lists this clone with a count of one. Its antigen is still unknown. At one end, the junction sequence differs from germline, possibly due to a read error. The CDR3 sequence is 11 residues long. The V gene's germline CDR1 is SQVTM and CDR2 ANQGSEA. The assay was immunoSEQ multiplex PCR, and TCRdb's table has in-frame clones only and misses some. This table holds around 15,000 clones, roughly nine tenths found once. This sequence was found in a woman aged 55-69 years with cholangiocarcinoma. Some clones in this sample may be carry-over from other donors' samples. This chain links TRBV29-1 with TRBJ2-7; D ambiguous. Material: peripheral blood, obtained from a patient treated with proton-based radiotherapy. The CDR3 sequence: CSIDHQYEQYF. The CDR3 region has the DNA TGCAGCATTGATCACCAGTACGAGCAGTACTTC.